The clone carrying this T cell receptor beta chain was seen once. Noted time point: blood from clinic visit 5 months post-surgery; TSC patient then seizure free. Only cases whose brain tissue showed the highest T cell transcript signatures were sequenced. This entry comes from a study of brain T cells in children with intractable seizures. Clones were read by immunoSEQ multiplex PCR, and TCRdb kept only the in-frame ones, dropping some. The sample lists 300,000 to 400,000 clones, roughly 92% occurring once. Trimming shortened V by 0 bases and J by 6 bases, and 16 bases separated the two germline ends. This CDR3 spans 15 amino acids. Germline lookup yields CDR1 SGHNT and CDR2 YYREEE (reference sequence).

This clonotype was obtained from a boy in the first two years of life with tuberous sclerosis and intractable seizures. The J gene is TRBJ2-7, the V gene TRBV5-4; D perhaps matches TRBD1 (6 bases). This sample comprised peripheral blood, obtained roughly 5 months after surgery. This CDR3 reads CASSLVGGPLPEQYF. CDR3 bases: TGTGCCAGCAGCTTGGTAGGGGGTCCACTCCCCGAGCAGTACTTC.